Following are 32 T cell receptor beta chains from one sample sequenced in a study of T-cell reconstitution after alpha-beta-depleted transplantation in children. Study-wide findings and caveats: At the one-year point after transplant, T-cell counts and TCRbeta diversity were found to come mostly from T cells that had been newly produced.

The authors prepared the TCRbeta library with unique molecular identifiers. TCRdb re-called the PCR reads through MiXCR, storing one row per CDR3 protein. The sample carries around 300,000 distinct CDR3 sequences, just over 7.5% recorded once. These receptors have no identified antigens. The sequencing here drew on peripheral blood, taken 360 days after TCRalphabeta/CD19-depleted stem cell transplant. These receptors were taken from a female patient under 10 years old who had a stem cell transplant for Fanconi anemia, so the T cells may come from the graft donor.

This clonotype was picked up many times. The rearrangement links TRBV29-1 to TRBJ2-7; 7 nucleotides agree with TRBD1. This CDR3 has 13 amino acids. Germline V gives CDR1 SQVTM, CDR2 ANQGSEA. V gave up 7 bases and J gave up 2 bases; unmatched junction bases: 8. CDR3 DNA sequence: TGCAGCGCACGACTGGGACAGACCTACGAGCAGTACTTC. Protein product: CSARLGQTYEQYF.

This clonotype was seen at least ten times. The chain joins TRBV29-1 to TRBJ1-1, with 9 bases that match TRBD1. Germline CDR1 and CDR2: SQVTM and ANQGSEA. J gave up 0 bases and V 4 bases, and 3 bases lay outside the gene matches. The CDR3 length is 14 residues. The CDR3 coding sequence is TGCAGCGTTGTAACAGGGGGCCTGAACACTGAAGCTTTCTTT. As protein: CSVVTGGLNTEAFF.

This clonotype was counted a few times. The rearrangement links TRBV7-9 to TRBJ2-7; D is perhaps TRBD1 (6 bases). Trimming cost V 5 bases and J 2 bases, with 13 bases left between them. This CDR3 region has 14 residues. CDR1 and CDR2 (germline): SEHNR, FQNEAQ (reference sequence). Here the CDR3 reads CASSPRTVTYEQYF. For the CDR3, the DNA is TGTGCCAGCAGCCCCCGGACAGTTACCTACGAGCAGTACTTC. The complete variable domain, with remaining parts taken from reference TRBV7-9 and TRBJ2-7, reads DTGVSQNPRHKITKRGQNVTFRCDPISEHNRLYWYRQTLGQGPEFLTYFQNEAQLEKSRLLSDRFSAERPKGSFSTLEIQRTEQGDSAMYLCASSPRTVTYEQYFGPGTRLTVT.

This clonotype occurred many times. J is TRBJ2-7 and V is TRBV20-1, with D possibly TRBD2 on 5 matching bases. With 0 bases removed from V and 9 bases from J, the gap between germline ends came to 9 bases. Germline assignment: CDR1 DFQATT and CDR2 SNEGSKA (reference sequence). CDR3 length equals 11 residues. The CDR3, as DNA: TGCAGTGCTAGAGAGGAGGTTTTGCAGTACTTC. Translating it yields CSAREEVLQYF.

In its sample, this clonotype was seen a few times. CDR3 nucleotide sequence: TGTGCCAGCAGCTTAGTTTCTCAGAGCTACGAGCAGTACTTC. Residues: CASSLVSQSYEQYF. This chain uses TRBV5-5 with TRBJ2-7; D is ambiguous. Between the trimmed V and J ends, which lost 2 bases and 3 bases, there was a span of 12 bases. The CDR3 loop spans 14 amino acids. Per germline, CDR1 SGHKS and CDR2 YYEKEE (reference sequence).

This clonotype appeared many times. The rearrangement joins TRBV7-4 to TRBJ2-7; D call uncertain. This CDR3 has 15 residues. Germline V gene data show CDR1 as SGHVT and CDR2 as SQSDAQ. The V gene lost 2 bases and the J gene lost 1 base, with 12 bases spanning the gap. Written as DNA, the CDR3 is TGTGCCAGCAGCTTAAACCCTCATCGATCCTACGAGCAGTACTTC. Amino acid sequence: CASSLNPHRSYEQYF.

V is TRBV15 and J is TRBJ2-2; D ambiguous. Germline loops: CDR1 LNHNV, CDR2 YYDKDF (reference sequence). Trimming left V 0 bases short and J 7 bases short, with 3 bases between. The CDR3 extends over 12 amino acids. Here the CDR3 reads CATSREIGELFF. In DNA, the CDR3 is TGTGCCACCAGCAGAGAGATCGGGGAGCTGTTTTTT.

The chain recombines TRBV27 with TRBJ2-7, with D possibly being TRBD1 (6 bases). Per germline, CDR1 MNHEY and CDR2 SMNVEV (reference sequence). CDR3 size: 14 residues. V shed 3 bases and J shed 3 bases, with 12 bases lying between them. In nucleotides, the CDR3 is TGTGCCAGCAGTTTCTCCAGGGGCTACTACGAGCAGTACTTC. Encoded protein: CASSFSRGYYEQYF.

The genes are TRBV20-1 and TRBJ1-2; no definite D call. This CDR3 has 12 amino acids. Germline CDR1 and CDR2: DFQATT and SNEGSKA (reference sequence). Trimming took off 4 bases at V and 4 bases at J, with 10 bases between the two ends. CDR3 region: CSAIRYPYGYTF. The CDR3 DNA reads TGCAGTGCTATTAGGTACCCCTATGGCTACACCTTC.

This clonotype was detected only a few times. The chain has TRBV6-5 and TRBJ2-7; D unresolved. With 0 bases removed from V and 2 bases from J, the gap between germline ends came to 5 bases. CDR3 length equals 13 residues. CDR1 and CDR2 from the germline V gene are MNHEY and SVGAGI. The CDR3 DNA reads as TGTGCCAGCAGTTACTCGCCCGCCTACGAGCAGTACTTC. It yields the protein CASSYSPAYEQYF.

This clonotype was seen a handful of times. V gene TRBV5-1 combines with J gene TRBJ2-5; tentative D call: TRBD2 (6 bases). With 0 bases removed from V and 5 bases from J, the gap between germline ends came to 11 bases. Germline V gene sequence: CDR1 SGHRS, CDR2 YFSETQ. There are 14 residues in the CDR3. This CDR3 is CASSLVGAGETQYF. In DNA, the CDR3 is TGCGCCAGCAGCTTGGTCGGCGCGGGGGAGACCCAGTACTTC.

The V call is TRBV18, the J call TRBJ1-5; 7 bases map to TRBD1. CDR3 length equals 15 residues. From germline, CDR1 is KGHSH and CDR2 LQKENI. The junction had 7 bases not matched to a gene; V was cut back by 3 bases and J by 5 bases. Here the CDR3 reads CASSPATGRDQPQHF. The CDR3 bases are TGTGCCAGCTCACCCGCGACAGGGCGGGATCAGCCCCAGCATTTT.

This clonotype occurred many times. The gene calls are TRBV5-1 and TRBJ2-1, with D unclear. The CDR3 length is 14 residues. Trimming cost V 0 bases and J 1 base, with 5 bases left between them. Germline lookup yields CDR1 SGHRS and CDR2 YFSETQ. The CDR3 DNA follows: TGCGCCAGCAGCTTGGGACTGTCCTACAATGAGCAGTTCTTC. Its protein is CASSLGLSYNEQFF.

This clonotype has ten or more counts. V gene TRBV6-5 combines with J gene TRBJ2-5; tentative D call: TRBD2 (5 bases). Germline V gives CDR1 MNHEY, CDR2 SVGAGI. Trimming pared 2 bases from V and 2 bases from J, leaving 12 bases between. The CDR3 has 15 amino acids. CDR3 loop: CASSYKGDLQETQYF. The CDR3, as DNA: TGTGCCAGCAGTTACAAGGGAGATCTTCAAGAGACCCAGTACTTC.

This clonotype appeared many times. The chain carries TRBV15 and TRBJ2-6, with D unclear. Germline CDR1 reads LNHNV; CDR2 reads YYDKDF (reference sequence). V lost 2 bases to trimming and J lost 0 bases, with 8 bases between them. There are 16 residues in the CDR3. In DNA, the CDR3 is TGTGCCACCAGCAGAACCTCTAGCTCTGGGGCCAACGTCCTGACTTTC. This translates into CATSRTSSSGANVLTF.

At least ten counts were recorded for this clonotype. The J gene is TRBJ2-7, the V gene TRBV9, with 8 bases lining up with TRBD1. This CDR3 has 18 amino acids. Germline-derived CDR1 and CDR2 are SGDLS and YYNGEE. V was clipped by 3 bases and J by 2 bases; unmatched bases: 16. This chain's CDR3 is CASSDHPARGQGPYEQYF. The CDR3 coding sequence is TGTGCCAGCAGCGATCACCCCGCTCGCGGACAGGGACCCTACGAGCAGTACTTC.

Only one count was recorded for this clonotype. The chain is built from TRBV6-5 and TRBJ1-2, with 10 bases identical to TRBD1. The CDR3 sequence is 16 residues long. The J segment lost 4 bases and the V segment lost 0 bases, leaving 5 bases of the junction unmatched. CDR1 is MNHEY, CDR2 SVGAGI, per germline. The chain's CDR3 is CASSYSGDRGGYGYTF. CDR3 sequence (DNA): TGTGCCAGCAGTTACTCCGGGGACAGGGGTGGCTATGGCTACACCTTC.

This clonotype has a handful of counts. As DNA, the CDR3 is TGTGCCAGCAGCCAAGTTATGCAGACCCAGTACTTC. It specifies CASSQVMQTQYF. The chain joins TRBV14 to TRBJ2-5; the D is unclear. Germline CDR1 reads SGHDN; CDR2 reads FVKESK. CDR3 size: 12 residues. Trimming pared 1 base from V and 6 bases from J, leaving 6 bases between.

The chain joins TRBV5-1 to TRBJ2-5; 9 bases align to TRBD1. The length of the CDR3 is 13 residues. Trimming at V came to 4 bases and at J to 3 bases, leaving 1 base not matched to a gene. From germline, CDR1 is SGHRS and CDR2 YFSETQ. The CDR3 coding sequence is TGCGCCAGCAGCGGACAGGGGAAAGAGACCCAGTACTTC. It specifies CASSGQGKETQYF.

There are a few counts of this clonotype. The V call is TRBV20-1, the J call TRBJ1-2; no clear D. Trimming stripped 3 bases from V and 0 bases from J, with 11 bases between. The CDR3 contains 14 residues. Germline V gene lookup returns CDR1 DFQATT and CDR2 SNEGSKA (reference sequence). CDR3 sequence reads: CSASGHRANYGYTF. DNA of the CDR3: TGCAGTGCTAGTGGGCACCGCGCTAACTATGGCTACACCTTC.

This clonotype was seen only a few times. This chain joins TRBV5-1 and TRBJ1-2; no clear D. V shed 2 bases and J shed 0 bases, with 11 bases lying between them. CDR3 size: 15 residues. CDR1 and CDR2 (germline): SGHRS, YFSETQ. The CDR3 here is CASSFLGLSNYGYTF. The DNA for the CDR3 is TGCGCCAGCAGCTTTTTAGGGCTTTCTAACTATGGCTACACCTTC.

This clonotype has just one count. The chain employs TRBV3-1 and TRBJ1-5, with D possibly TRBD1 on 6 matching bases. This CDR3 is built from 19 residues. Germline loops: CDR1 LGHDT, CDR2 YNNKEL (reference sequence). This CDR3 reads CTCSFQPGRGLISNQPQHF. The CDR3 coding sequence is TGTACCTGCAGTTTTCAGCCCGGCAGGGGCCTCATCAGCAATCAGCCCCAGCATTTT.

This clonotype was recorded many times. This sequence joins TRBV29-1 and TRBJ2-1, with D perhaps matching TRBD2 (5 bases). Deletions cut 0 bases from V and 1 base from J, with 13 bases between. The germline CDR1 and CDR2 sequences are SQVTM and ANQGSEA. This CDR3 is built from 16 residues. CDR3 protein: CSVEESGKGSYNEQFF. CDR3 sequence (DNA): TGCAGCGTTGAAGAATCGGGGAAAGGGTCCTACAATGAGCAGTTCTTC.

This clonotype was found a few times. V and J are TRBV7-9 and TRBJ2-5, with D unresolved. This CDR3 is 12 amino acids long. Trimming cost V 6 bases and J 0 bases, with 5 bases left between them. Looked up from germline, CDR1 is SEHNR and CDR2 is FQNEAQ (reference sequence). The CDR3 DNA sequence: TGTGCCAGCAGGAGGTACCAAGAGACCCAGTACTTC. As protein: CASRRYQETQYF.

This clonotype appeared many times. This chain connects TRBV20-1 to TRBJ2-7; D could derive from TRBD1 or TRBD2 (5 bases each). The CDR3 contains 13 residues. Germline assignment: CDR1 DFQATT and CDR2 SNEGSKA (reference sequence). With 5 bases removed from V and 0 bases from J, the gap between germline ends came to 11 bases. CDR3 amino acids: CSALAGTSYEQYF. The CDR3 coding sequence is TGCAGTGCTTTGGCAGGGACCTCCTACGAGCAGTACTTC.

There are many counts of this clonotype. The chain couples TRBV6-4 to TRBJ2-1; 11 bases align to TRBD2. CDR1 and CDR2 from the germline V gene are MRHNA and SNTAGT. CDR3 size: 16 residues. Trimming cost V 5 bases and J 5 bases; bases outside gene matches: 8. The chain's CDR3 is CASSQGLAVPNNEQFF. DNA for the CDR3: TGTGCCAGCAGTCAGGGACTAGCGGTACCCAACAATGAGCAGTTCTTC.

The chain carries TRBV14 and TRBJ2-2; no firm D call. This CDR3 region has 13 residues. CDR1 is SGHDN and CDR2 is FVKESK in the germline V gene. Trimming stripped 1 base from V and 7 bases from J, with 7 bases between. The CDR3 nucleotides read TGTGCCAGCAGCCAAGTCTCGTTCGGGGAGCTGTTTTTT. This encodes CASSQVSFGELFF. Combining the CDR3 with reference TRBV14 and TRBJ2-2 gives the whole variable domain EAGVTQFPSHSVIEKGQTVTLRCDPISGHDNLYWYRRVMGKEIKFLLHFVKESKQDESGMPNNRFLAERTGGTYSTLKVQPAELEDSGVYFCASSQVSFGELFFGEGSRLTVL.

V is TRBV7-8 and J is TRBJ2-2; 8 bases align to TRBD2. The CDR3 runs to 17 residues. The germline V gene has CDR1 SGHVS and CDR2 FQNEAQ. V shed 5 bases, J shed 3 bases, and the junction held 11 bases outside the gene matches. The CDR3 region is CASSLLGGGPYTGELFF. The CDR3 region has the DNA TGTGCCAGCAGCCTGCTGGGCGGGGGGCCTTACACCGGGGAGCTGTTTTTT.

This clonotype came up a few times. This chain joins TRBV6-1 and TRBJ1-2; a weak D match, TRBD1 (6 bases). The CDR3 runs 15 residues. The V end was cut by 0 bases, the J end by 4 bases, with 12 bases between. Looked up from germline, CDR1 is MNHNS and CDR2 is SASEGT. The CDR3 DNA reads TGTGCCAGCAGTGAAGCGAGGCAGGGGATCTATGGCTACACCTTC. It is translated as CASSEARQGIYGYTF.

This clonotype was detected only a few times. V is TRBV7-2 and J is TRBJ2-7; 13 bases agree with TRBD2. The germline gives CDR1 SGHTA, CDR2 FQGNSA. The J segment lost 5 bases and the V segment lost 5 bases, leaving 9 bases of the junction unmatched. The CDR3 is made up of 16 amino acids. CDR3 sequence: CASSKLAGGPNHEQYF. CDR3 bases: TGTGCCAGCAGCAAACTAGCGGGGGGGCCTAATCACGAGCAGTACTTC.

This clonotype was detected many times. In DNA, the CDR3 is TGTGCCATCACCGAAGAGGCTCCACTCACCAACGAGCAGTACGTC. Its protein is CAITEEAPLTNEQYV. The chain combines TRBV10-3 with TRBJ2-7; D call uncertain. V was shortened by 7 bases and J by 5 bases, with 21 bases between the two germline ends. This CDR3 comprises 15 residues. The germline CDR1 and CDR2 sequences are ENHRY and SYGVKD.

V is TRBV5-8 and J is TRBJ2-3; 7 bases fit TRBD2. Looked up from germline, CDR1 is SGHTS and CDR2 is YDEGEE. The CDR3 is 17 residues long. The V segment lost 2 bases and the J segment 1 base; nucleotides outside the gene matches: 10. CDR3 sequence: CASSFFKRGSRTDTQYF. Here the CDR3 DNA reads TGTGCCAGCAGCTTCTTTAAGCGGGGTTCTCGCACAGATACGCAGTATTTT.